This is a list of T cell receptor beta chains from one sample in a study of OX40 agonist ivuxolimab in advanced cancers. Libraries were prepared by immunoSEQ multiplex PCR; TCRdb keeps only in-frame clonotypes and omits some of them. There are 65,000 to 95,000 clones in the sample; 88% occur only once, and approximately 0.45% lies in the top ten. The specimen was CD4+ or CD8+ T cells sorted from blood, collected in a trial of the OX40 agonist ivuxolimab. The receptors come from an adult with an advanced solid tumor such as melanoma, head and neck, liver or kidney cancer. The CDR3 runs from the conserved cysteine through the conserved F or W. D genes are given only for firm matches. Size values are once, few and many counts, or a class for expanded clones, and some rows have none.

CDR3 length	V gene	clone size	D gene	J gene	CDR3 protein	CDR3 DNA
14	TRBV11-3	-	-	TRBJ2-3	CASSLDRATDTQYF	TGTGCCAGCAGCTTAGATAGGGCGACCGATACGCAGTATTTT
12	TRBV7-2	-	-	TRBJ2-7	CASSFGGREQYF	TGTGCCAGCAGCTTTGGAGGTCGCGAGCAGTACTTC
15	TRBV11-2	once	TRBD1	TRBJ2-7	CASSPGQAISYEQYF	TGTGCCAGCAGCCCAGGACAGGCGATCTCCTACGAGCAGTACTTC
16	TRBV18	few	-	TRBJ1-1	CASSPAAAMMNTEAFF	TGTGCCAGCTCACCAGCGGCGGCTATGATGAACACTGAAGCTTTCTTT
14	TRBV2	-	-	TRBJ2-1	CASSETWGDNEQFF	TGTGCCAGCAGTGAAACGTGGGGGGACAATGAGCAGTTCTTC
11	TRBV5-4	-	-	TRBJ2-7	CASSSGVQEYF	TGTGCCAGCAGCTCCGGGGTACAGGAGTACTTC
15	TRBV2	-	TRBD1	TRBJ1-5	CASSRDTGGDQPQHF	TGTGCCAGCAGTCGAGATACAGGGGGCGATCAGCCCCAGCATTTT
13	TRBV5-1	-	TRBD1	TRBJ2-7	CASSRTGVWEQYF	TGCGCCAGCAGCCGGACAGGGGTTTGGGAGCAGTACTTC
13	TRBV5-1	once	TRBD1	TRBJ1-2	CASSPTGAEGYTF	TGCGCCAGCAGCCCGACAGGGGCGGAAGGCTACACCTTC
14	TRBV19	-	TRBD1	TRBJ1-2	CASTSPDRTFGYTF	TGTGCCAGTACCTCCCCGGACAGGACGTTTGGCTACACCTTC
14	TRBV7-8	-	-	TRBJ1-5	CASSLAGPHQPQHF	TGTGCCAGCAGCTTAGCAGGGCCCCATCAGCCCCAGCATTTT
16	TRBV9	-	-	TRBJ2-2	CASSPSPVSDTGELFF	TGTGCCAGCAGCCCATCACCCGTAAGCGACACCGGGGAGCTGTTTTTT
14	TRBV5-1	-	-	TRBJ2-3	CASRVEESTDTQYF	TGCGCCAGCAGGGTAGAGGAAAGCACAGATACGCAGTATTTT
12	TRBV7-6	-	-	TRBJ2-1	CASSSRALGQFF	TGTGCCAGCAGCTCTAGAGCCCTGGGGCAGTTCTTC
14	TRBV18	-	-	TRBJ2-3	CASSLGWGTDTQYF	TGTGCCAGCTCCCTAGGGTGGGGCACAGATACGCAGTATTTT
15	TRBV11-2	-	-	TRBJ1-1	CASSLTVGLNTEAFF	TGTGCCAGCAGCCTTACAGTGGGATTGAACACTGAAGCTTTCTTT
14	TRBV19	-	TRBD1	TRBJ2-7	CASSIPDRDYEQYF	TGTGCCAGTAGTATCCCGGACAGGGACTACGAGCAGTACTTC
13	TRBV2	-	-	TRBJ1-1	CASTVQVNTEAFF	TGTGCCAGCACGGTGCAGGTTAACACTGAAGCTTTCTTT
16	TRBV18	-	TRBD1	TRBJ1-5	CASSPGTGGTNQPQHF	TGTGCCAGCTCACCAGGCACAGGGGGAACTAATCAGCCCCAGCATTTT
14	TRBV6-1	-	-	TRBJ2-2	CASSAVPRSGELFF	TGTGCCAGCAGTGCCGTACCGAGGTCCGGGGAGCTGTTTTTT
13	TRBV10-3	-	-	TRBJ2-1	CAISARSGDEQFF	TGTGCCATCAGTGCCCGGTCTGGGGATGAGCAGTTCTTC
12	TRBV5-5	-	-	TRBJ2-1	CASSLTLGSQFF	TGTGCCAGCAGCTTAACATTGGGGTCCCAGTTCTTC
14	TRBV5-4	-	TRBD1	TRBJ2-3	CASRPDREGDTQYF	TGTGCCAGCAGACCCGACAGGGAAGGCGATACGCAGTATTTT
14	TRBV6-5	-	-	TRBJ2-4	CASKRHEAKNIQYF	TGTGCCAGCAAAAGACACGAAGCCAAAAACATTCAGTACTTC
15	TRBV5-1	-	TRBD1	TRBJ2-5	CASSLGTTGEETQYF	TGCGCCAGCAGCTTGGGGACCACAGGGGAAGAGACCCAGTACTTC
13	TRBV7-8	-	-	TRBJ2-1	CASSLGQNNEQFF	TGTGCCAGCAGTCTCGGACAGAACAATGAGCAGTTCTTC
16	TRBV11-2	-	-	TRBJ1-2	CASSLQLRQGRTGYTF	TGTGCCAGCAGCTTACAACTGCGGCAGGGAAGAACTGGCTACACCTTC
14	TRBV27	-	-	TRBJ1-5	CASRKGDSNQPQHF	TGTGCCAGCAGAAAGGGGGATAGCAATCAGCCCCAGCATTTT
17	TRBV5-6	-	TRBD2	TRBJ2-3	CASSGLLAGGPEDTQYF	TGTGCCAGCAGCGGACTGCTAGCGGGGGGGCCGGAAGATACGCAGTATTTT
16	TRBV2	-	TRBD1	TRBJ2-2	CASSVATGEFTGELFF	TGTGCCAGCAGTGTTGCAACAGGGGAATTCACCGGGGAGCTGTTTTTT
12	TRBV6-6	few	-	TRBJ2-5	CASSYDSETQYF	TGTGCCAGCAGTTATGATTCCGAGACCCAGTACTTC
14	TRBV7-9	-	TRBD2	TRBJ2-5	CASSSPGTRETQYF	TGTGCCAGCAGCTCCCCCGGGACTAGAGAGACCCAGTACTTC
13	TRBV19	-	-	TRBJ2-5	CASRFAAQETQYF	TGTGCCAGTAGGTTTGCAGCACAAGAGACCCAGTACTTC
13	TRBV28	-	TRBD1	TRBJ2-7	CASRTGGAGEQYF	TGTGCCAGCAGGACAGGGGGCGCAGGAGAGCAGTACTTC
14	TRBV5-5	-	-	TRBJ1-1	CASSLSAGNTEAFF	TGTGCCAGCAGCTTATCCGCGGGGAACACTGAAGCTTTCTTT
15	TRBV7-2	-	TRBD1	TRBJ1-4	CASSFDSGGGEKLFF	TGTGCCAGCAGCTTTGATTCAGGGGGGGGAGAAAAACTGTTTTTT
15	TRBV6-5	-	-	TRBJ2-5	CASSYSRLRQETQYF	TGTGCCAGCAGTTACTCGAGACTGAGACAAGAGACCCAGTACTTC